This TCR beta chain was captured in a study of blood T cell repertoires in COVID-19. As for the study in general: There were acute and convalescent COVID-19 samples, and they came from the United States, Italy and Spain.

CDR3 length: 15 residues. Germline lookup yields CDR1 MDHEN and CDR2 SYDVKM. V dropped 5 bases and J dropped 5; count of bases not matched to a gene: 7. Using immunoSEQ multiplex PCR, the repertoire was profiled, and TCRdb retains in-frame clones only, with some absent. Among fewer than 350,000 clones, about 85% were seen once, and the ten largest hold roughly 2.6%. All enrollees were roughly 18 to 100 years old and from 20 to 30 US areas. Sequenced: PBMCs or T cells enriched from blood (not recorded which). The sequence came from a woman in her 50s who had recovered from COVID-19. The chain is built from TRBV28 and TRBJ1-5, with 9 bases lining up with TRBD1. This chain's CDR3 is CASSPWTGVDQPQHF. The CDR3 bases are TGTGCCAGCAGTCCTTGGACAGGGGTTGATCAGCCCCAGCATTTT.